Shown below are 3 T cell receptor beta chains from a single sample sequenced in a study of blood T cell repertoires in COVID-19. The table came from immunoSEQ multiplex PCR; TCRdb's copy has only in-frame clones and leaves some out. This table holds hundreds of thousands of clones, roughly 80% found once. Input material: peripheral blood. These receptors were collected from a man older than 75 with acute or convalescent COVID-19.

This clone was detected only once. The chain carries TRBV4-2 and TRBJ2-6; maybe TRBD1 (6 bases). Looked up from germline, CDR1 is LGHNA and CDR2 is YNFKEQ. CDR3 length: 16 residues. Deletions cut 1 base from V and 4 bases from J, with 11 bases between. Here the CDR3 reads CASSQGSGAGANVLTF. The CDR3 DNA follows: TGTGCCAGCAGCCAAGGATCAGGGGCCGGGGCCAACGTCCTGACTTTC.

V is TRBV24-1 and J is TRBJ2-2, with TRBD1 as a possible D gene (5 bases). The CDR3 covers 15 residues. Germline V gives CDR1 KGHDR, CDR2 SFDVKD. The V and J ends lost 0 bases and 2 bases respectively, with 6 bases between them. CDR3 sequence (DNA): TGTGCCACCAGTGATTTGAGGGGCAACACCGGGGAGCTGTTTTTT. This sequence encodes CATSDLRGNTGELFF.

V usage is TRBV28 and J usage is TRBJ1-3; perhaps TRBD1 as D (6 bases). V was cut by 7 bases and J by 4 bases, with 17 bases left in between. Germline V gene lookup returns CDR1 MDHEN and CDR2 SYDVKM. This CDR3 is 15 amino acids long. The CDR3 loop is CASKKGGRGGNTIYF. The CDR3 nucleotides read TGTGCCAGCAAAAAAGGAGGGAGGGGGGGAAACACCATATATTTT. The full variable domain, rest sourced from reference TRBV28 and TRBJ1-3, is DVKVTQSSRYLVKRTGEKVFLECVQDMDHENMFWYRQDPGLGLRLIYFSYDVKMKEKGDIPEGYSVSREKKERFSLILESASTNQTSMYLCASKKGGRGGNTIYFGEGSWLTVV.